The 5 T cell receptor beta chains below come from one sample, sequenced in a study of T cell repertoires in cytomegalovirus infection. TCRdb independently ran MiXCR on the reads; one entry per CDR3 protein. The sample gives approximately 81,000 distinct CDR3 sequences, 24% of which show up once; about half is in the top ten. What these receptors recognize is not known. The specimen was CD8+ T cells from cultured PBMCs, collected from culture after CMV antigen stimulation. The receptors here all came from a human donor in good health (CMV status not recorded). Some clones in this sample may be carry-over from other donors' samples.

This clonotype occurred many times. The chain joins TRBV4-1 to TRBJ2-1; 7 bases map to TRBD2. V was clipped by 0 bases and J by 3 bases; unmatched bases: 5. CDR1 and CDR2 from the germline V gene are MGHRA and YSYEKL. This CDR3 contains 16 residues. CDR3 in amino acids: CASSQEGGVLYNEQFF. CDR3 DNA: TGCGCCAGCAGCCAAGAGGGGGGGGTACTCTACAATGAGCAGTTCTTC.

This clonotype was counted many times. The chain is built from TRBV12-3 or TRBV12-4 and TRBJ1-5, with D tentatively TRBD1 (6 bases). CDR3 length: 15 amino acids. The ends were cut back, 1 base at V and 1 base at J, with 8 bases in the middle. In DNA form, the CDR3 reads TGTGCCAGCAGTTTAGTACAGGGCAGCAATCAGCCCCAGCATTTT. Protein: CASSLVQGSNQPQHF.

This clonotype was detected only a few times. The chain recombines TRBV7-9 with TRBJ2-7; no definite D call. CDR3 length: 13 residues. Germline loops: CDR1 SEHNR, CDR2 FQNEAQ (reference sequence). V was cut by 0 bases and J by 5 bases, with 8 bases left in between. The CDR3 is CASSLAGGDEQYF. Here the CDR3 DNA reads TGTGCCAGCAGCTTAGCCGGTGGGGACGAGCAGTACTTC.

This clonotype was recorded many times. V and J are TRBV6-2 or TRBV6-3 and TRBJ2-1; D is unclear. Germline values: CDR1 MNHEY, CDR2 SVGEGT. The V gene lost 2 bases and the J gene lost 7 bases, with 24 bases spanning the gap. This CDR3 is 18 amino acids long. The CDR3 protein is CASSYPRLGGTGLNEQFF. As DNA, the CDR3 is TGTGCCAGCAGTTACCCCCGGCTGGGCGGCACCGGCTTAAATGAGCAGTTCTTC.

This clonotype is termed medium-sized (0.01 to 0.1%). This rearrangement joins TRBV12-3 or TRBV12-4 to TRBJ2-7; TRBD1 might be the D (6 bases). Trimming removed 6 bases at V and 0 bases at J, with 12 bases between. The CDR3 sequence is 14 residues long. This chain's CDR3 is CASSPTGNSYEQYF. For the CDR3, the DNA is TGTGCCAGCAGCCCTACAGGGAACTCCTACGAGCAGTACTTC.